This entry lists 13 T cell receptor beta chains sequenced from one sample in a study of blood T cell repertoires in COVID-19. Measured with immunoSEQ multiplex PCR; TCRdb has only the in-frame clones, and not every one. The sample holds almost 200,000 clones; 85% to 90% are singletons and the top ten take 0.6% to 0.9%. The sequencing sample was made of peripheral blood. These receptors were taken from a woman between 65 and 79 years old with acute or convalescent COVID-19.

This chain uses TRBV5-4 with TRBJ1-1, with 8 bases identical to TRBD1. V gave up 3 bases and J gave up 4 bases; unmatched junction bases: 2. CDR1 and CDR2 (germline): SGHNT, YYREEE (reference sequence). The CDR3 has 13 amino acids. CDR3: CASSSGQGTEAFF. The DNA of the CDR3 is TGTGCCAGCAGCTCTGGACAGGGCACTGAAGCTTTCTTT.

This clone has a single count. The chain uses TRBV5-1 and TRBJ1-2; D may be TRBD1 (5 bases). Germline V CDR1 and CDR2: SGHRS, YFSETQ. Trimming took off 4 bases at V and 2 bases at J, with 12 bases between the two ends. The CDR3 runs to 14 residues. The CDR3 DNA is TGCGCCAGCAGCGTCGGGGGGATCAACTATGGCTACACCTTC. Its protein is CASSVGGINYGYTF.

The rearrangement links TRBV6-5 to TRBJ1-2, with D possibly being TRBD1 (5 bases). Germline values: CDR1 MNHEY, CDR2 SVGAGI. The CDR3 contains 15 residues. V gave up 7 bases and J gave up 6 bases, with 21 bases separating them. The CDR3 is CASIPYLGGWDGYTF. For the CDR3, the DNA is TGTGCCAGCATTCCCTACCTGGGGGGGTGGGATGGCTACACCTTC.

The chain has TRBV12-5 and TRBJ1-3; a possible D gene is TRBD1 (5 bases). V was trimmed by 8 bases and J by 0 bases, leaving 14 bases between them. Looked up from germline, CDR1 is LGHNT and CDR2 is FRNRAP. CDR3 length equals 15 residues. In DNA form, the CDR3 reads TGTGCTAGTCGACTTGGGGGGAACTCTGGAAACACCATATATTTT. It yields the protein CASRLGGNSGNTIYF.

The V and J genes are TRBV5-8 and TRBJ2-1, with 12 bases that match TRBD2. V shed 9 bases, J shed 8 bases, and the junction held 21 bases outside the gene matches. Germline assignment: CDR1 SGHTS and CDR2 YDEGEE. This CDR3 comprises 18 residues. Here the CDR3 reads CAIWGANLAGGPGDEQFF. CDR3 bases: TGTGCCATCTGGGGGGCGAACCTAGCGGGAGGGCCCGGGGATGAGCAGTTCTTC.

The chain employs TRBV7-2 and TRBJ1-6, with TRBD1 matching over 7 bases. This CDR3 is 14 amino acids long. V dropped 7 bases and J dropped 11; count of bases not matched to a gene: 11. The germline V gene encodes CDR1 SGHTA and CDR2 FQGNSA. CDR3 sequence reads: CASNSLQGQTPLHF. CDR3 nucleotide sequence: TGTGCCAGCAATTCGTTACAGGGGCAAACACCCCTCCACTTT.

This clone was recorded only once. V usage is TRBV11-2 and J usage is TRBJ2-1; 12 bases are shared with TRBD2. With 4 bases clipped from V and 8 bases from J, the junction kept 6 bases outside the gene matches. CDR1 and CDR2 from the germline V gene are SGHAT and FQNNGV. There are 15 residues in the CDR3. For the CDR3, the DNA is TGTGCCAGCAGCTCAATTCTAGCGGGGGGGCATGAGCAGTTCTTC. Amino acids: CASSSILAGGHEQFF.

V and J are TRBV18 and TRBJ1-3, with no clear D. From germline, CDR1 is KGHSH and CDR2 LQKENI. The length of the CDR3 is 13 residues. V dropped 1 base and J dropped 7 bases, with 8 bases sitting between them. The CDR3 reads CASSPQSGNTIYF. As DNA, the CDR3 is TGTGCCAGCTCACCACAGAGCGGGAACACCATATATTTT.

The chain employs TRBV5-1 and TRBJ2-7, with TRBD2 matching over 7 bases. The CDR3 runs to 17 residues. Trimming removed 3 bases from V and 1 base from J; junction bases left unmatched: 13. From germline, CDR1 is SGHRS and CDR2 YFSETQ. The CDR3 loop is CASSWAREASGSYEQYF. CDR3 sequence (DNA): TGCGCCAGCAGCTGGGCCCGGGAGGCTAGCGGTTCCTACGAGCAGTACTTC.

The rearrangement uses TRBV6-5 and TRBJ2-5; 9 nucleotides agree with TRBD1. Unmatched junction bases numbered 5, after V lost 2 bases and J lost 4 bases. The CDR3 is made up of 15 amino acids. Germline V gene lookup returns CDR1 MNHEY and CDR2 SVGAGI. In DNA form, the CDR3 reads TGTGCCAGCAGTTACAACACAGGGGGCTTAGAGACCCAGTACTTC. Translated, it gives CASSYNTGGLETQYF.

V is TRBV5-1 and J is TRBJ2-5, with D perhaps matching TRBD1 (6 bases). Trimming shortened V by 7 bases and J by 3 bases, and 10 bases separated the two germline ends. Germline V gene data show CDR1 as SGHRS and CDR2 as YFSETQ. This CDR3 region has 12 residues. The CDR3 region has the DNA TGCGCCAGCGGACAGTTTAAAGAGACCCAGTACTTC. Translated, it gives CASGQFKETQYF.

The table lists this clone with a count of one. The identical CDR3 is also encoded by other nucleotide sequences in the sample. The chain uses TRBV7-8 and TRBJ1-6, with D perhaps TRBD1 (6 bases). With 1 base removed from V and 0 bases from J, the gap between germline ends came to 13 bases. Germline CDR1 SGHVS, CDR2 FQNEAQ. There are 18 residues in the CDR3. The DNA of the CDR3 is TGTGCCAGCAGCTTAGTCCAGGGGACGAGCTCCTATAATTCACCCCTCCACTTT. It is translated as CASSLVQGTSSYNSPLHF.

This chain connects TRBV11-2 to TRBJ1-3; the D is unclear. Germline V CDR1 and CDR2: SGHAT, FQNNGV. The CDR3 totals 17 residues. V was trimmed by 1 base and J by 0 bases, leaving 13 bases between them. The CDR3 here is CASSLGRAGYSGNTIYF. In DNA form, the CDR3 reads TGTGCCAGCAGCTTAGGGAGAGCGGGATACTCTGGAAACACCATATATTTT.